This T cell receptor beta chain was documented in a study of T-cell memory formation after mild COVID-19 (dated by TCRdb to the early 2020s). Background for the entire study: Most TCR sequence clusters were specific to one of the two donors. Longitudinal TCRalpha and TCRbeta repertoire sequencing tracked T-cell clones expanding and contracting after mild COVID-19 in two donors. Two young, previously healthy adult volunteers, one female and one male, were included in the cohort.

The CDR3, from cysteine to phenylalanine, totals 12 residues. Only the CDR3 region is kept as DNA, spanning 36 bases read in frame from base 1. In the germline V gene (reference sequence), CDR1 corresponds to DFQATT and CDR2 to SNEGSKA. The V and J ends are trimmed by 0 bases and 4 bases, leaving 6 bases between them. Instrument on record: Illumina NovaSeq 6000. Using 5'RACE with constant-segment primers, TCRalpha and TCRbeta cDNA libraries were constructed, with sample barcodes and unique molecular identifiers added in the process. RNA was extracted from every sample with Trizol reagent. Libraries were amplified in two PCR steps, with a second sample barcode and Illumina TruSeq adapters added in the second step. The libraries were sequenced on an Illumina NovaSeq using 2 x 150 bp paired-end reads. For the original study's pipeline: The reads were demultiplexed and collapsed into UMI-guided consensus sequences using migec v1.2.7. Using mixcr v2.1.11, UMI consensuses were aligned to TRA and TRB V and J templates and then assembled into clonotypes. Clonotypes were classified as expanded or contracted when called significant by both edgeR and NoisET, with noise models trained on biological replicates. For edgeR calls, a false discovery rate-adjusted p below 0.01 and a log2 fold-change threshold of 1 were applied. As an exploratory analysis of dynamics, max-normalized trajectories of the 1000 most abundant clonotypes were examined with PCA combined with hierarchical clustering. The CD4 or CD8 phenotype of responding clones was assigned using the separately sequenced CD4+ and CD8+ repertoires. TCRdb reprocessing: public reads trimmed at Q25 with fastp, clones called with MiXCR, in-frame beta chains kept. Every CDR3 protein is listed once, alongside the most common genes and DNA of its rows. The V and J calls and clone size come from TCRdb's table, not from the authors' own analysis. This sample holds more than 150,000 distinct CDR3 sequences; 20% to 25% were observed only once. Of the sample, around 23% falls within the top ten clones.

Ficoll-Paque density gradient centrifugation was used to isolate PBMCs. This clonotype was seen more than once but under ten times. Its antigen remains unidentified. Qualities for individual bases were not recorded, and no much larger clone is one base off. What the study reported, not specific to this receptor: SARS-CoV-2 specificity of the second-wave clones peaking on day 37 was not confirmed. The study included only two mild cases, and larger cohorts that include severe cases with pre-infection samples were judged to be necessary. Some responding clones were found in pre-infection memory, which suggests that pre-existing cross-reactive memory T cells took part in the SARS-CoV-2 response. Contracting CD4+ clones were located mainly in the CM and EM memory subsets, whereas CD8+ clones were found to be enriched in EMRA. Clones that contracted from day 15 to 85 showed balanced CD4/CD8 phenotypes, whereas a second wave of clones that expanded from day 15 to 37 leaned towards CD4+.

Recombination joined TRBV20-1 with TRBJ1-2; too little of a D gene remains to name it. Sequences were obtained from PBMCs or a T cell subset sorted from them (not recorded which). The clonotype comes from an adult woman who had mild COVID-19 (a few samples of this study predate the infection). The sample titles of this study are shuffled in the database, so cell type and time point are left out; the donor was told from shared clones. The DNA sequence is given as TGCAGTGCTAGAGACCTGGGCTATGGCTACACCTTC. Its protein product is CSARDLGYGYTF.